Detailed here is one T cell receptor beta chain. Its antigen is not yet known. The sample holds no much larger clone one base away, and base qualities are not on file. The meaning of the sample's treatment or condition label: in vitro stimulation with specific CMV peptide epitopes to enrich CMV-specific T cells. Trimming takes 4 bases from V and 4 bases from J, and the germline ends sit 14 bases apart. The CDR1 and CDR2 encoded by the germline V gene are SGHAT and FQNNGV. The CDR3, cysteine through phenylalanine, is 15 amino acids long. Kept here is only the CDR3 DNA, which spans 45 bases and is read in frame from base 1. For sequencing, an Illumina HiSeq 1500 was employed. The raw public reads went through TCRdb reprocessing: fastp at Q25, MiXCR clone calling, in-frame beta chains kept. Identical CDR3 protein sequences are pooled into one entry, listed with their most common genes and DNA. This sample comprises tens of thousands of distinct CDR3 sequences, 20% to 25% of them detected only once. Jointly, the top ten make up approximately 68% of the sample.

These data are taken from a study of T cell repertoires in cytomegalovirus infection (dated by TCRdb to between 2018 and 2021). Looking at the study overall: Recently identified HLA-C-restricted CMV epitopes, whose presentation resists viral immunomodulation, were targeted by peptide stimulations together with well-studied HLA-B-restricted epitopes. The HLA type of each donor mattered for the analysis, because public TCR beta signatures pointed to carriage of CMV infection along with the matching HLA type.

Results and caveats for the whole study, not just this receptor: The ex vivo response was dominated by HLA-C-restricted CMV-specific TCR beta clonotypes, and the single most frequent clonotype in two of eight donors was supplied by these HLA-C-restricted clonotypes. Cumulative frequency of public TCR beta family members discriminated carriers of CMV infection plus the relevant HLA type in this cohort and an independent approximately 360-donor cohort.

This TCR came from a human donor in good health (CMV status not recorded). Some clones in this sample may be carry-over from other donors' samples. The specimen was CD8+ T cells from cultured PBMCs, collected from culture after CMV antigen stimulation. Rearrangement joined TRBV11-2 to TRBJ1-3, with TRBD1 as a weak D call on 5 bases. The base sequence is TGTGCCAGCAGCTCTTACGGGACGGCGGGAAACACCATATATTTT. The resulting protein is CASSSYGTAGNTIYF.